This T cell receptor (beta chain) stems from a study of T cell repertoires in ileal Crohn's disease (dated by TCRdb to about 2019). Study-wide context: The median duration of disease was approximately 8.5 years, and at the time of surgery roughly 36% of patients were active smokers. Surgery was performed for a complication in all patients, with stricturing disease in 61% and penetrating disease in roughly 39%. About half of the patients received postoperative therapy: over nine received thiopurines and 18 received anti-TNF agents. Biopsies taken from the inflamed portion of the ileum in the surgical resection specimen were designated as M0 samples. For commercial TCRB immunosequencing, around 500 nanograms of biopsy DNA were submitted for each sample. The TCR repertoire was analysed in some 53 patients with Crohn's disease drawn from a prospective multicentre cohort. Running in parallel with the study was a multicentre cohort set up to find predictors of early endoscopic recurrence following ileocolonic resection. Endoscopic postoperative recurrence was defined by a Rutgeerts score above i0. A total of 170 or so mucosal samples from roughly 60 patients were sequenced, with samples obtained at several locations on the surgical specimen and at postoperative endoscopy. Broad study findings and their caveats: Higher percentages of high-frequency clones at the time of surgery were linked to endoscopic recurrence, and every patient with clonality above 26.8% (18/57) had recurrence. Compared with CD4 T cells, sorted CD8 T cells contained more high-frequency clones, which suggests that the mucosal expansions were mostly CD8. Mucosal CD4 and CD8 T cells were sorted and sequenced only in a subgroup of patients, the size of which was not stated. A significantly higher proportion of clonal expansions was observed in active smokers at surgery than in non-smokers (approximately 28% vs 17%, p=0.02).

About this clone itself: The antigen it binds to is not known. The sample holds no much larger clone one base away, and base qualities are not on file.

Libraries were constructed by the immunoSEQ multiplex PCR assay. Adaptive Biotechnology amplified CDR3 regions from genomic DNA with a two-step multiplex PCR that controlled for amplification bias. In the first PCR, primers covered every V and J gene segment, and in the second PCR, barcodes and Illumina adapters were added. An Illumina instrument was used to sequence the CDR3 libraries. The published analysis was carried out like this. The analysis drew on both the pipelines supplied by the vendor and custom analysis of the raw data in R/Bioconductor running R version 3.3.0. Clonality, which ranges from 0 to 1, was calculated as the inverse of the normalised Shannon entropy across all productive clones. High-frequency clones were defined as the share of the repertoire taken up by the top 100 clones, keeping only clones that passed a 95% confidence test. Overlap between samples was measured with the Morisita-Horn index, while repertoire diversity was measured with the Simpson index. TCRdb obtained this table from immuneACCESS and retained in-frame rearrangements with V and J assigned. These tables miss some clones; where compared with another copy, unresolved V genes account for less than half of the shortfall, and the remainder is unexplained. The V and J calls and the clone size are those of that table, but D and trimming were determined from the DNA. The sample contains 9,000 to 13,000 clones, around 86% of them found a single time. The ten largest clones capture more than 9% of the sample.

The time point label on this specimen signifies: inflamed ileum from the surgical specimen. To be eligible, patients had to be adults with ileal or ileocolonic Crohn's disease and an indication for ileocolonic resection. Whole ileal mucosal biopsies were stored frozen at -80°C before DNA extraction. Genomic DNA was extracted from frozen whole biopsies using a TRizol-based method and was quantified with a NanoDrop 2000 spectrophotometer. Trimming at the junction amounts to 2 bases on V and 7 bases on J, and the germline ends lie 18 bases apart. The CDR3 numbers 16 residues from cysteine through phenylalanine. Only CDR3 DNA is held: 48 bases, read in frame from base 1. The germline V gene gives CDR1 as SGHRS and CDR2 as YFSETQ.

Rearrangement joined TRBV5-1 to TRBJ1-4; the D segment could be TRBD1, given 5 matching bases. The sample comprised ileal tissue. The origin of this receptor is an adult with Crohn's disease. DNA sequence: TGCGCCAGCAGCTTCACTCAGACTACTGGGGGTGAAAAACTGTTTTTT. The encoded protein is CASSFTQTTGGEKLFF.